Listed below are T cell receptor beta chains from one sample, sequenced in a study of blood T cell repertoires in COVID-19. Method: immunoSEQ multiplex PCR; TCRdb's copy keeps in-frame clones and lacks some. The sample has 110,000 to 150,000 clones, more than 75% seen once. Sequenced material: peripheral blood. The source is a middle-aged woman with acute or convalescent COVID-19. Each CDR3 is given with its conserved first and last residue. A D gene is named only where the DNA matches it firmly. Size tells how often a clone was seen (once, few, many) or the class of an expanded clone, and some rows leave it out.

TRBV5-8	TRBD2	TRBJ2-1	-	18	TGTGCCAGCAGCTCCTTGACTAGCGGGGGCCAAATACCCAATGAGCAGTTCTTC	CASSSLTSGGQIPNEQFF
TRBV19	TRBD1	TRBJ1-2	-	12	TGTGCCAGTACAGGGGGGATCTATGGCTACACCTTC	CASTGGIYGYTF
TRBV7-3	-	TRBJ1-1	-	16	TGTGCCAGCAGCTTAAGGCTCAGCCGGGAACCCACTGAAGCTTTCTTT	CASSLRLSREPTEAFF
TRBV30	-	TRBJ1-2	-	15	TGTGCCTGGATCCCTTGGACGGGATCTAACTATGGCTACACCTTC	CAWIPWTGSNYGYTF
TRBV29-1	TRBD1	TRBJ1-1	-	13	TGCAGCGTTGATGGGACAGGGGGTCCTGAAGCTTTCTTT	CSVDGTGGPEAFF
TRBV30	-	TRBJ1-2	-	13	TGTGCGACAAGTGGGGGGGGTCACTATGGCTACACCTTC	CATSGGGHYGYTF
TRBV29-1	-	TRBJ1-2	-	12	TGCAGCGCAGCCACAGCTAACTATGGCTACACCTTC	CSAATANYGYTF
TRBV6-1	-	TRBJ1-1	once	15	TGTGCCAGCAGTGAAAGAGGGGGGGCTCGGACTGAAGCTTTCTTT	CASSERGGARTEAFF
TRBV30	-	TRBJ1-5	-	13	TGTGCCTGGAGTTTTGGGCAACAAGTGACCCAGCATTTT	CAWSFGQQVTQHF
TRBV6-1	TRBD1	TRBJ2-2	-	16	TGTGCCAGCAGTGTTAGGACAGGGGGGAACACCGGGGAGCTGTTTTTT	CASSVRTGGNTGELFF
TRBV7-8	TRBD1	TRBJ1-1	-	15	TGTGCCAGCAGCTTAGCGACAGGGGGTTTCACTGAAGCTTTCTTT	CASSLATGGFTEAFF
TRBV6-1	-	TRBJ2-6	-	17	TGTGCCAGCAGTGAGTTAACAGGGTTCGCTGGGGCCAACGTCCTGACTTTC	CASSELTGFAGANVLTF
TRBV18	-	TRBJ2-2	-	13	TGTGCCAGCTCACCTCCAGGATCATGGGAGCTGTTTTTT	CASSPPGSWELFF
TRBV28	TRBD1	TRBJ2-7	once	15	TGTGCCAGCGTCTCCCCCGGGACAGGGTCCTACGAGCAGTACTTC	CASVSPGTGSYEQYF
TRBV5-8	TRBD2	TRBJ2-1	-	14	TGTGCCAGCAGCAATCCGACTAGCCGCAATGAGCAGTTCTTC	CASSNPTSRNEQFF
TRBV30	-	TRBJ1-6	once	13	TGTGCCTGGAGTGGGCAGTATAATTCACCCCTCCACTTT	CAWSGQYNSPLHF
TRBV12-3/TRBV12-4	-	TRBJ1-2	-	13	TGTGCCAGCAGCCAAACAGGGTTCTATGGCTACACCTTC	CASSQTGFYGYTF
TRBV27	-	TRBJ1-2	-	15	TGTGCCAGCAGTTTGGGGACATCTCTATCATCTGGCTACACCTTC	CASSLGTSLSSGYTF
TRBV10-3	TRBD1	TRBJ2-7	-	13	TGTGCCATCAGTGTGACAGGGTCCTACGAGCAGTACTTC	CAISVTGSYEQYF
TRBV6-2/TRBV6-3	-	TRBJ2-3	-	14	TGTGCCAGCAGTTACTCAGGAGCGGGCGCTACGCAGTATTTT	CASSYSGAGATQYF
TRBV29-1	TRBD2	TRBJ2-1	-	13	TGCAGCGCCTCACTAGCGGGAGGGTTTGAGCAGTTCTTC	CSASLAGGFEQFF
TRBV4-1	-	TRBJ2-7	few	14	TGCGCCAGCAGCCAAGCATGGACAGCCTACGAGCAGTACTTC	CASSQAWTAYEQYF
TRBV19	-	TRBJ2-7	-	15	TGTGCCAGTAGTATAGTGGCGACAGCCTCCTACGAGCAGTACTTC	CASSIVATASYEQYF
TRBV3-1/TRBV3-2	TRBD2	TRBJ2-1	-	18	TGTGCCAGCAGCCTCCGGGGCGGGAGGGCCCGGTCCTACAATGAGCAGTTCTTC	CASSLRGGRARSYNEQFF
TRBV9	TRBD1	TRBJ2-5	-	15	TGTGCCAGCAGCGTAGGGACAGGGGGCGGTAAGACCCAGTACTTC	CASSVGTGGGKTQYF
TRBV30	-	TRBJ1-2	-	12	TGTGCCTGGAGTCAACAGTACTATGGCTACACCTTC	CAWSQQYYGYTF
TRBV6-5	TRBD1	TRBJ1-5	-	13	TGTGCCAGCAGCTGGGACAGGAATCAGCCCCAGCATTTT	CASSWDRNQPQHF
TRBV7-9	-	TRBJ1-2	once	15	TGTGCCGCCCCGGCCCAACGGGACACAATCTATGGCTACACCTTC	CAAPAQRDTIYGYTF
TRBV7-2	TRBD2	TRBJ2-1	-	14	TGTGCCAGCAGCTCGGGACTAGTGGGCAATGAGCAGTTCTTC	CASSSGLVGNEQFF
TRBV27	-	TRBJ1-5	-	16	TGTGCCAGCAGTCCCTGGGAACCGGGGAACCCTCAGCCCCAGCATTTT	CASSPWEPGNPQPQHF
TRBV28	-	TRBJ2-5	-	14	TGTGCCAGCAGTTTTTTAAGGGGGATAGAGACCCAGTACTTC	CASSFLRGIETQYF